This TCR delta chain emerged from a study of Vδ1+ human thymocytes. Sequences come from RNA converted to cDNA by reverse transcription. Pooled V-gene forward primers with one constant-region reverse primer generated the CDR3 amplicons by multiplex PCR. TCRdb re-called the multiplex PCR reads through CATT. The sample consists of about 75,000 delta-chain clones, 30% to 45% of them appearing once. Study-level results: Highly polyclonal TRG and TRD repertoires with Gaussian CDR3 length distributions appeared in thymus.

As concerns this clone: The antigen is unknown.

CDR3 length: 20 residues. Germline V lookup: CDR1 TSWWSYY, CDR2 QGS. Germline trimming cut 3 bases from V and 2 bases from J; bases unmatched to any gene: 18. The clonotype originates from a boy under two years old who had congenital heart surgery. Sample: Vdelta1+ gamma-delta thymocytes from the thymus. As for subset: FACS-sorted CD3+ TCRalphabeta- TCRVdelta1+ TCRVdelta2- thymocytes. The chain combines TRDV1 with TRDJ1; 10 bases match TRDD3. CDR3 DNA sequence: TGTGCTCTTGGGGACCCTCCTCTCCCGTACTGGGGGATTGAAACCGATAAACTCATCTTT. Its protein is CALGDPPLPYWGIETDKLIF.